This record looks at one T cell receptor (beta chain) sequence and its context. Its target is not known. This sample was taken from a study of T cell responses to AZD1222 COVID-19 vaccine. From germline, CDR1 is MDHEN and CDR2 SYDVKM. The CDR3 loop spans 12 amino acids. V lost 3 bases to trimming and J lost 6 bases, with 6 bases between them. Second-dose groups at about 4 or about 12 weeks were pooled. The repertoire was sequenced with immunoSEQ multiplex PCR; TCRdb's copy has only in-frame clones and lacks some. The profile shows 120,000 to 150,000 clones, 75% to 90% of them singletons. General observations from the study: Mostly white British, mostly female donors; authors suggested clonal diversity may be underestimated. At 160-218 and 743-854, vaccine-associated CD4 TCRs were dominant, and they spanned spike.

Sequences were derived from peripheral blood, sampled 28 days after the second AZD1222 dose. This sequence joins TRBV28 and TRBJ1-5; D might be TRBD1 (5 bases). This sequence was found in an adult who received the AZD1222 COVID-19 vaccine. The CDR3 DNA is TGTGCCAGCAGTTTCGGGGGTCAGCCCCAGCATTTT. This translates into CASSFGGQPQHF.